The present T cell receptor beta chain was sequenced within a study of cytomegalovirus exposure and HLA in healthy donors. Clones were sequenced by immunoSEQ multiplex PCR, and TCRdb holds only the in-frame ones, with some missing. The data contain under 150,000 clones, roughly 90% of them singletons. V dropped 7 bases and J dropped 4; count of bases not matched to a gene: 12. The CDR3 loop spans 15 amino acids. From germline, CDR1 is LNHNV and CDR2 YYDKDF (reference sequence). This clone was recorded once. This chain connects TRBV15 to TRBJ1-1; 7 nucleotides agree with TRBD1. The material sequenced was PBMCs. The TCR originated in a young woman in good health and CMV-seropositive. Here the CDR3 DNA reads TGTGCCACCACTCCCAATAGACAGGGAGTCACTGAAGCTTTCTTT. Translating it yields CATTPNRQGVTEAFF.